This is a list of T cell receptor beta chains from one sample in a study of blood T cell repertoires in COVID-19. Method: immunoSEQ multiplex PCR; TCRdb's copy keeps in-frame clones and lacks some. The data hold 200,000 or so clones, with less than 90% observed a single time. Sequences were obtained from PBMCs or T cells enriched from blood (not recorded which). The receptors were sampled from a woman in her thirties who had recovered from COVID-19. The CDR3 runs from the conserved cysteine through the conserved F or W. The D gene is left open where the match is weak. Size values are once, few and many counts, or a class for expanded clones, and some rows have none.

clone size,D gene,V gene,J gene,CDR3 protein,CDR3 DNA
NA,NA,TRBV21-1,TRBJ1-1,CASSKARGIGTEAFF,TGTGCCAGCAGCAAAGCAAGGGGAATAGGGACTGAAGCTTTCTTT
NA,NA,TRBV6-1,TRBJ2-1,CASSEFMGLREQFF,TGTGCCAGCAGTGAATTTATGGGGCTTAGAGAGCAGTTCTTC
NA,NA,TRBV28,TRBJ2-1,CASSLAHLPSSYNEQFF,TGTGCCAGCAGTCTCGCGCATCTTCCGAGCTCCTACAATGAGCAGTTCTTC
NA,TRBD2,TRBV11-3,TRBJ2-3,CASSQGLGADTQYF,TGTGCCAGCAGCCAAGGACTAGGTGCAGATACGCAGTATTTT
NA,TRBD1,TRBV7-7,TRBJ2-5,CASSLVGTAEETQYF,TGTGCTAGCAGCTTAGTTGGGACAGCAGAAGAGACCCAGTACTTC
NA,NA,TRBV12-3/TRBV12-4,TRBJ1-2,CASSLRAYGYTF,TGTGCCAGCAGTCTCAGGGCCTATGGCTACACCTTC
many,TRBD2,TRBV7-2,TRBJ2-7,CASSLEFRGGYEQYF,TGTGCCAGCAGCTTAGAGTTCCGGGGGGGCTACGAGCAGTACTTC
NA,TRBD1,TRBV7-8,TRBJ1-1,CASSSGQGGEAFF,TGTGCCAGCAGCTCAGGACAGGGCGGGGAAGCTTTCTTT
NA,TRBD1,TRBV6-5,TRBJ1-5,CASSQGAYQPQHF,TGTGCCAGCAGCCAGGGGGCTTATCAGCCCCAGCATTTT
NA,TRBD1,TRBV4-2,TRBJ1-3,CASSPRLGGGRNTIYF,TGTGCCAGCAGCCCCAGGCTAGGGGGCGGAAGAAACACCATATATTTT
NA,NA,TRBV19,TRBJ2-1,CASWTGSSYNEQFF,TGTGCCAGTTGGACTGGGAGCTCCTACAATGAGCAGTTCTTC
once,NA,TRBV28,TRBJ2-7,CASKRWEGVRYEQYF,TGTGCCAGCAAACGGTGGGAAGGGGTTAGATACGAGCAGTACTTC
NA,NA,TRBV7-9,TRBJ1-6,CASDSSYNSPLHF,TGTGCCAGCGACAGCTCCTATAATTCACCCCTCCACTTT
NA,TRBD1,TRBV7-3,TRBJ2-6,CASSAYRGSGANVLTF,TGTGCCAGCAGCGCATACAGGGGATCTGGGGCCAACGTCCTGACTTTC
NA,TRBD1,TRBV19,TRBJ2-7,CASSADREEDEQYF,TGTGCCAGTAGCGCGGACAGGGAAGAGGACGAGCAGTACTTC
NA,TRBD2,TRBV4-1,TRBJ2-2,CASSPGREGTGELFF,TGCGCCAGCAGCCCGGGGCGGGAGGGGACCGGGGAGCTGTTTTTT
NA,TRBD1,TRBV6-5,TRBJ1-5,CASSTGGHQPQHF,TGTGCCAGCAGTACAGGGGGACATCAGCCCCAGCATTTT
NA,TRBD1,TRBV7-2,TRBJ1-2,CASSPRTGTGAHGYTF,TGTGCCAGCAGCCCGAGAACCGGGACAGGGGCGCATGGCTACACCTTC
NA,NA,TRBV7-9,TRBJ1-2,CASSFPGGGLYGYTF,TGTGCCAGCAGCTTTCCGGGGGGTGGTCTATATGGCTACACCTTC
NA,TRBD2,TRBV25-1,TRBJ2-1,CASSALAGVNYNEQFF,TGTGCCAGCAGTGCTCTAGCGGGGGTTAACTACAATGAGCAGTTCTTC
NA,NA,TRBV6-5,TRBJ1-6,CASSYAWEGFGSPLHF,TGTGCCAGCAGTTACGCCTGGGAGGGCTTTGGTTCACCCCTCCACTTT
NA,NA,TRBV19,TRBJ2-7,CASSTGLHEQYF,TGTGCCAGTAGTACAGGGCTCCACGAGCAGTACTTC
NA,NA,TRBV12-3/TRBV12-4,TRBJ1-2,CASSLSRGYGYTF,TGTGCCAGCAGTTTAAGTAGGGGCTATGGCTACACCTTC
NA,TRBD1,TRBV7-3,TRBJ1-2,CASSPVPGQRVSGYTF,TGTGCCAGCAGCCCCGTTCCGGGACAGCGCGTGAGTGGCTACACCTTC
NA,TRBD1,TRBV7-3,TRBJ2-7,CASSPGQGANEQYF,TGTGCCAGCAGCCCGGGACAGGGGGCCAACGAGCAGTACTTC
NA,NA,TRBV6-1,TRBJ1-1,CASSEWQTEAFF,TGTGCCAGCAGTGAATGGCAGACTGAAGCTTTCTTT
NA,NA,TRBV5-6,TRBJ1-3,CASSSRDTRNTIYF,TGTGCCAGCAGCTCTAGGGACACCAGAAACACCATATATTTT
NA,NA,TRBV5-1,TRBJ1-4,CASSLVPGTTNEKLFF,TGCGCCAGCAGCTTGGTGCCGGGGACAACTAATGAAAAACTGTTTTTT
NA,NA,TRBV9,TRBJ2-3,CASSVERATDTQYF,TGTGCCAGCAGCGTCGAGCGGGCCACAGATACGCAGTATTTT
NA,TRBD1,TRBV19,TRBJ1-6,CASSTHRDRGYSPLHF,TGTGCCAGTAGTACGCACCGGGACAGGGGTTATTCACCCCTCCACTTT
NA,NA,TRBV11-2,TRBJ1-3,CASSLANSNSGNTIYF,TGTGCCAGCAGCTTGGCCAACAGCAACTCTGGAAACACCATATATTTT
NA,TRBD1,TRBV15,TRBJ1-2,CATSSRRQGFYGYTF,TGTGCCACCAGCTCCCGGAGACAGGGATTCTATGGCTACACCTTC
NA,NA,TRBV21-1,TRBJ1-1,CASSKVGTGGSVNTEAFF,TGTGCCAGCAGCAAAGTTGGGACAGGGGGTTCCGTGAACACTGAAGCTTTCTTT
NA,TRBD2,TRBV5-1,TRBJ2-3,CASSLAGLAGPDTQYF,TGCGCCAGCAGCTTGGCGGGTCTAGCGGGGCCAGATACGCAGTATTTT
NA,TRBD1,TRBV2,TRBJ1-2,CASRDSGGNGYTF,TGTGCCAGCCGGGACAGCGGTGGGAATGGCTACACCTTC
NA,TRBD1,TRBV19,TRBJ1-1,CASHHRQGAKAFF,TGTGCCAGCCACCACCGACAGGGAGCGAAAGCTTTCTTT
NA,NA,TRBV24-1,TRBJ1-2,CATSDRGTGGYTF,TGTGCCACCAGTGATCGGGGGACTGGAGGCTACACCTTC
NA,TRBD1,TRBV7-7,TRBJ2-3,CASSLGQGTDTQYF,TGTGCCAGCAGCCTCGGACAGGGAACAGATACGCAGTATTTT
NA,NA,TRBV19,TRBJ1-6,CASSIERGSSPLHF,TGTGCCAGTAGTATAGAACGGGGTAGTTCACCCCTCCACTTT
NA,NA,TRBV9,TRBJ1-1,CASSVGEGDTEAFF,TGTGCCAGCAGCGTAGGCGAGGGTGACACTGAAGCTTTCTTT
NA,NA,TRBV19,TRBJ2-2,CASLRSDSNTGELFF,TGTGCCAGCCTGAGATCGGACAGCAACACCGGGGAGCTGTTTTTT
NA,TRBD1,TRBV2,TRBJ1-5,CASSEWGQRGQPQHF,TGTGCCAGCAGTGAATGGGGACAGCGGGGGCAGCCCCAGCATTTT
few,NA,TRBV29-1,TRBJ2-1,CSVVARGSYNEQFF,TGCAGCGTTGTGGCCCGGGGCTCCTACAATGAGCAGTTCTTC
NA,NA,TRBV19,TRBJ1-5,CASTARNNQPQHF,TGTGCCAGTACAGCCAGGAACAATCAGCCCCAGCATTTT
once,TRBD1,TRBV9,TRBJ2-5,CASSVSGGVRSGQETQYF,TGTGCCAGCAGCGTTTCAGGGGGCGTGAGGTCAGGACAAGAGACCCAGTACTTC
NA,TRBD1,TRBV6-6,TRBJ1-4,CASNNRGTGREKLFF,TGTGCCAGCAACAACCGGGGGACAGGGAGGGAAAAACTGTTTTTT
NA,TRBD1,TRBV5-4,TRBJ1-2,CASSQGQEVIYGYTF,TGTGCCAGCAGTCAGGGACAGGAGGTAATTTATGGCTACACCTTC
few,NA,TRBV25-1,TRBJ2-3,CATEEPRDTQYF,TGTGCCACCGAGGAACCGAGAGATACGCAGTATTTT
NA,TRBD2,TRBV9,TRBJ2-5,CASSVRERGGETQYF,TGTGCCAGCAGCGTCCGGGAGCGGGGGGGAGAGACCCAGTACTTC
NA,NA,TRBV15,TRBJ1-5,CATSSKGASNQPQHF,TGTGCCACCAGCAGCAAAGGGGCTAGCAATCAGCCCCAGCATTTT
NA,NA,TRBV12-3/TRBV12-4,TRBJ1-1,CASSFSVNTEAFF,TGTGCCAGCAGTTTTTCAGTGAACACTGAAGCTTTCTTT